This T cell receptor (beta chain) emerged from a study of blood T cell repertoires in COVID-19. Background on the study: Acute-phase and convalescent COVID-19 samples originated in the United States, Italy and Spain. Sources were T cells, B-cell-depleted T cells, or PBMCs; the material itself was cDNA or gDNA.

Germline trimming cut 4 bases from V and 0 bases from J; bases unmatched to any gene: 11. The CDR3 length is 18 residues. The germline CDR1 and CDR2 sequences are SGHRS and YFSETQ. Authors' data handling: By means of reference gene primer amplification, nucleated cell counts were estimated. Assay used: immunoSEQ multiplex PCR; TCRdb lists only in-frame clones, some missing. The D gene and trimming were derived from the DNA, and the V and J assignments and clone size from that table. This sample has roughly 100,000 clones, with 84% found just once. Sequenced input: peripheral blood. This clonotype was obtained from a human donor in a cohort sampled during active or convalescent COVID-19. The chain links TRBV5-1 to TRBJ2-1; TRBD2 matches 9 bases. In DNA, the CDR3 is TGCGCCAGCAGCGAGCCACTAGCGGGCTCCATCTCCTACAATGAGCAGTTCTTC. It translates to CASSEPLAGSISYNEQFF.